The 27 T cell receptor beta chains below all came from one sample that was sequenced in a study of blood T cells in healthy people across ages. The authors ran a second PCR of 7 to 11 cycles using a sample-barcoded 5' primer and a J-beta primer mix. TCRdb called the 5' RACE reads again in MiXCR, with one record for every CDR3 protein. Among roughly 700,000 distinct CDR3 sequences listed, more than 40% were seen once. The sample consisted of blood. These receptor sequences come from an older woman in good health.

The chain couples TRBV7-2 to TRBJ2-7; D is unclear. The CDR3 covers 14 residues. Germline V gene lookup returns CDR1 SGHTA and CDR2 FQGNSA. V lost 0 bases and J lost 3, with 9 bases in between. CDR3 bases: TGTGCCAGCAGCTTAGCGCACGCTAACTACGAGCAGTACTTC. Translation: CASSLAHANYEQYF.

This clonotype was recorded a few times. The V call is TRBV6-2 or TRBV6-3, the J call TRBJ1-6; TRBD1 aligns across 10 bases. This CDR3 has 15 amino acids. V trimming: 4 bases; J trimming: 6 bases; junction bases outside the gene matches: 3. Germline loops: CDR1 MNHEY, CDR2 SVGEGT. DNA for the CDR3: TGTGCCAGCAGTTCGGGACAGGGGAGTAATTCACCCCTCCACTTT. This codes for CASSSGQGSNSPLHF.

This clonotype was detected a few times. The CDR3 sequence: CASSPGISGNGEQFF. The DNA of the CDR3 is TGCGCCAGCAGCCCCGGTATTAGCGGGAACGGTGAGCAGTTCTTC. This rearrangement joins TRBV4-3 to TRBJ2-1; 8 nucleotides agree with TRBD2. The CDR3 length is 15 residues. The germline V gene has CDR1 LGHNA and CDR2 YSLEER. V was pared by 4 bases and J by 9 bases, with 11 bases of the junction left unmatched.

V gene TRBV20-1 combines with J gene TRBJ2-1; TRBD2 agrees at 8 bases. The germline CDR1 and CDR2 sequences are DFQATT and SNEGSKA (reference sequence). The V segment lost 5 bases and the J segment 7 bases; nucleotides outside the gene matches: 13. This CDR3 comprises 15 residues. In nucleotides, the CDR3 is TGCAGTGCTGGACGAGCGGGAGAGCTGGAGAATGAGCAGTTCTTC. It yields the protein CSAGRAGELENEQFF.

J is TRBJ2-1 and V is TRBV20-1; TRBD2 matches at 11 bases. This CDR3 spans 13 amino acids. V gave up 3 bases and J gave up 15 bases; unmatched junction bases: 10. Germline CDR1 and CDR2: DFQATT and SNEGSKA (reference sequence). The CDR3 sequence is CSARVAGGPVRFF. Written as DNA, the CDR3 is TGCAGTGCTAGGGTAGCGGGAGGGCCGGTGCGGTTCTTC.

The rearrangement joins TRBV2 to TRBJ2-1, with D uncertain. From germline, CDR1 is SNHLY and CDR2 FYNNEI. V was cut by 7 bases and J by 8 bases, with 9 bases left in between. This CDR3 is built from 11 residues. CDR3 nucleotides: TGTGCCAGCACCTACCGGGATGAGCAGTTCTTC. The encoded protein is CASTYRDEQFF.

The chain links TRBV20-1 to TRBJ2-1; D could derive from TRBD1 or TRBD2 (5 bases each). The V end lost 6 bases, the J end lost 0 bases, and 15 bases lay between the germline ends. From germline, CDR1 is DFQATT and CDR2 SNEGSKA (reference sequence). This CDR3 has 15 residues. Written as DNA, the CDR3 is TGCAGTGCCCCGGGGCCGTACAGCTCCTACAATGAGCAGTTCTTC. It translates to CSAPGPYSSYNEQFF.

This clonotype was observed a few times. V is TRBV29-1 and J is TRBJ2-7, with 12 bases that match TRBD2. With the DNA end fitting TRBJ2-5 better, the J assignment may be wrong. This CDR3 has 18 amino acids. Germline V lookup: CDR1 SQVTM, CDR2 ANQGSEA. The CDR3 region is CSVNGRLAGVIVGETQYF. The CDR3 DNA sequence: TGCAGCGTTAACGGAAGACTAGCGGGAGTGATCGTAGGGGAGACCCAGTACTTC.

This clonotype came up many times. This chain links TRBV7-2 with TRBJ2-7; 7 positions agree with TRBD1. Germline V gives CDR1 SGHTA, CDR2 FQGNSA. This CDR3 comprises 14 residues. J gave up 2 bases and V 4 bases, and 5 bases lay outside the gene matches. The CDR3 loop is CASSSPGQPYEQYF. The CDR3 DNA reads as TGTGCCAGCAGCTCCCCGGGACAGCCCTACGAGCAGTACTTC.

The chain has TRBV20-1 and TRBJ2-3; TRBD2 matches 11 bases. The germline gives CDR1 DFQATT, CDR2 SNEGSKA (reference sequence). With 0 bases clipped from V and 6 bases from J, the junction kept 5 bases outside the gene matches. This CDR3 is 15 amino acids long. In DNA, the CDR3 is TGCAGTGCTAGAGATCGACTAGCGGGAAGGGATACGCAGTATTTT. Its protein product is CSARDRLAGRDTQYF.

CDR3 in amino acids: CATTLAGNTGELFF. CDR3 nucleotides: TGTGCCACCACGCTAGCGGGGAACACCGGGGAGCTGTTTTTT. The chain recombines TRBV6-1 with TRBJ2-2, with 8 nucleotides matching TRBD2. The germline V gene has CDR1 MNHNS and CDR2 SASEGT. Trimming removed 10 bases from V and 1 base from J; junction bases left unmatched: 5. This CDR3 has 14 amino acids.

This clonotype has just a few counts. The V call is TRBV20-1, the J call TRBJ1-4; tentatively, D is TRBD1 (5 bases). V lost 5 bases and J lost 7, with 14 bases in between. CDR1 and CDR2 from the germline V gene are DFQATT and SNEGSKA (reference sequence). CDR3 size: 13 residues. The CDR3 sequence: CSASGTGGEKLFF. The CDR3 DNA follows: TGCAGTGCTTCCGGGACCGGAGGTGAAAAACTGTTTTTT.

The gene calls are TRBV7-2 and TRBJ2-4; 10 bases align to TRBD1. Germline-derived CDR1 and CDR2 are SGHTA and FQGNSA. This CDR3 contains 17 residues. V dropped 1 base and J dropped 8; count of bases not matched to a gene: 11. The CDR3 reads CASSLGPHRDRGDIQYF. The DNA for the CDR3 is TGTGCCAGCAGCTTAGGGCCCCACCGGGACAGGGGTGACATTCAGTACTTC.

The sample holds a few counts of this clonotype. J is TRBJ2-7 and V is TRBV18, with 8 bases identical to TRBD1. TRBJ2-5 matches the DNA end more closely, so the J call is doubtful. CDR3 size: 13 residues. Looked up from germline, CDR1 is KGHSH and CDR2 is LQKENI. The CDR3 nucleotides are TGTGCCAGCTCACCGGGACAGGACGAGACCCAGTACTTC. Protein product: CASSPGQDETQYF.

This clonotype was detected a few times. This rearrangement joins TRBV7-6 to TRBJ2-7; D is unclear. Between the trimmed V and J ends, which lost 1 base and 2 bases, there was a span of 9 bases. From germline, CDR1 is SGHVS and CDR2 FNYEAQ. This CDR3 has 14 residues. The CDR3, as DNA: TGTGCCAGCAGCTTAGACGACATAACCTACGAGCAGTACTTC. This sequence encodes CASSLDDITYEQYF. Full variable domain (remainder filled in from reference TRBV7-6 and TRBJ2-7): GAGVSQSPRYKVTKRGQDVALRCDPISGHVSLYWYRQALGQGPEFLTYFNYEAQQDKSGLPNDRFSAERPEGSISTLTIQRTEQRDSAMYRCASSLDDITYEQYFGPGTRLTVT.

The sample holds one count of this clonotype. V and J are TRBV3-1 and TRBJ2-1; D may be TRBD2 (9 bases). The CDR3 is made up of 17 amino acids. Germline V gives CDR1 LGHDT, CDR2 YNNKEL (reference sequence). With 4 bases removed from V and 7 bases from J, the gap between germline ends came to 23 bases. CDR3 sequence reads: CASSPTRGREGRNEQFF. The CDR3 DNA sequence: TGTGCCAGCAGCCCCACCAGGGGGCGGGAGGGCAGGAATGAGCAGTTCTTC.

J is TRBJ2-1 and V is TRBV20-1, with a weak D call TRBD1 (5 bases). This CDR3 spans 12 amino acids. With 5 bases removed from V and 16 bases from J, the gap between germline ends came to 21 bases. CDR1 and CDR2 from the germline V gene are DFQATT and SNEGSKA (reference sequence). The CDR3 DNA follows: TGCAGTGCTGGACAAACAGTAACTGAAGCTTTCTTC. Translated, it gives CSAGQTVTEAFF.

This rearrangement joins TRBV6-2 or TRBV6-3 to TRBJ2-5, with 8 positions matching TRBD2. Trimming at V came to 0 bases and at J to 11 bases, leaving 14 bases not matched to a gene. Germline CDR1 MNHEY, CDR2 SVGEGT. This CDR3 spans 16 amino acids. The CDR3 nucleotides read TGTGCCAGCAGTTACTCTGGGCTAGCGGGCCTCAATGAGCAGTACTTC. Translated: CASSYSGLAGLNEQYF.

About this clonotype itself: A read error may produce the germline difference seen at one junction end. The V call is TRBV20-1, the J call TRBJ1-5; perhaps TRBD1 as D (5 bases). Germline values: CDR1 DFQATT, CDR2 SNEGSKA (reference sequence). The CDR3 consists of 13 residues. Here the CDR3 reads CSAIGLLGQPQQF. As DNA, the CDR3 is TGCAGTGCTATTGGACTGCTGGGGCAGCCCCAGCAATTT.

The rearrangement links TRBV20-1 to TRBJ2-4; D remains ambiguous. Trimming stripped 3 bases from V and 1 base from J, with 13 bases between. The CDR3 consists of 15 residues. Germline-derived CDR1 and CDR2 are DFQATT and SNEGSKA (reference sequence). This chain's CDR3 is CSASDPLRAKNIQYF. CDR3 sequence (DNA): TGCAGTGCTAGCGACCCCCTAAGGGCCAAAAACATTCAGTACTTC.

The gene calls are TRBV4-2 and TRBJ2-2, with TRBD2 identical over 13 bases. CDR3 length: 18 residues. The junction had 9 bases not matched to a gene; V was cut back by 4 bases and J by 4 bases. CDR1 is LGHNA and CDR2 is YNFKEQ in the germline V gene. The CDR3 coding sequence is TGTGCCAGCAGCCGAGGGACTAGCGGGAAAGGGGGCACCGGGGAGCTGTTTTTT. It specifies CASSRGTSGKGGTGELFF.

This CDR3 is CASSADRVRETQYF. In DNA form, the CDR3 reads TGTGCCAGCAGCGCGGACAGGGTTCGGGAGACCCAGTACTTC. This sequence joins TRBV9 and TRBJ2-5; 8 bases agree with TRBD1. Germline CDR1 SGDLS, CDR2 YYNGEE. With V trimmed by 3 bases and J by 5 bases, 6 bases remained unmatched. The CDR3 totals 14 residues.

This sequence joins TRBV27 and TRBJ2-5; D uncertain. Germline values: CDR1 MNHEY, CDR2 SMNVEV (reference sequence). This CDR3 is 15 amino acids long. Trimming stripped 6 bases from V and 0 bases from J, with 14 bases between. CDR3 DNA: TGTGCCAGCAGGCTAGGCTCTCCGTACCAAGAGACCCAGTACTTC. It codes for CASRLGSPYQETQYF.

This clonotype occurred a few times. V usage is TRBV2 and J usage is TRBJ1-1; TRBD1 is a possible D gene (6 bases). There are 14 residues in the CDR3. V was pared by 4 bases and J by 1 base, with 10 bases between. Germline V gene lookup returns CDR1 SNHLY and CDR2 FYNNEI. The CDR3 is CASSVDSPNTEAFF. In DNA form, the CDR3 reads TGTGCCAGCAGTGTGGACAGCCCGAACACTGAAGCTTTCTTT.

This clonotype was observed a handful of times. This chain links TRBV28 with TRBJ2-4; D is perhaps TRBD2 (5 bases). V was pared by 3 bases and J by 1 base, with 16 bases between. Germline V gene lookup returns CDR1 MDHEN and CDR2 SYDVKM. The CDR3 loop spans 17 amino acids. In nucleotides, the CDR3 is TGTGCCAGCAGTTTGCCCAGCGGAAGACGGGCCAAAAACATTCAGTACTTC. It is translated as CASSLPSGRRAKNIQYF.

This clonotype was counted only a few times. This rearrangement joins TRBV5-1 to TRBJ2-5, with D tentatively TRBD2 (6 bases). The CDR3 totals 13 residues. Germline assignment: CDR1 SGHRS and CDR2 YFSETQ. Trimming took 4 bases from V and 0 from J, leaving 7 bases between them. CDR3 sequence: CASSLANQETQYF. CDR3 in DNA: TGCGCCAGCAGCCTAGCGAACCAAGAGACCCAGTACTTC.

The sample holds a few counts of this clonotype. The CDR3 region has the DNA TGTGCCAGCAGCTCCCCGAGACTAGCGGGTTCCTACGAGCAGTACTTC. As protein: CASSSPRLAGSYEQYF. V and J are TRBV7-2 and TRBJ2-7; 10 nucleotides match TRBD2. CDR3 size: 16 residues. CDR1 is SGHTA, CDR2 FQGNSA, per germline. The junction had 7 bases not matched to a gene; V was cut back by 4 bases and J by 1 base.